This T cell receptor (beta chain) is from a study of human T cells and chemical hapten exposure. J was trimmed by 4 bases and V by 3 bases; bases with no gene match: 8. Per the germline V gene, CDR1 is SNHLY and CDR2 is FYNNEI. The CDR3 spans 15 residues. TCRdb independently ran MiXCR on the 5' RACE reads; one entry per CDR3 protein. The sample has about 80,000 distinct CDR3 sequences; approximately 15% are singletons. Unfractionated whole blood yielded total RNA. The chain couples TRBV2 to TRBJ1-1, with 7 bases aligning to TRBD1. This sequence was found in a female donor in good health. The CDR3 loop is CASSERGAGGTEAFF. In DNA, the CDR3 is TGTGCCAGCAGTGAGCGGGGGGCAGGGGGCACTGAAGCTTTCTTT.